Listed here are 31 T cell receptor beta chains from one sample, sequenced in a study of blood T cell repertoires in COVID-19. The assay was immunoSEQ multiplex PCR, and TCRdb's table has in-frame clones only and misses some. The data contain over 200,000 clones, 85% to 90% of them singletons. Sequenced sample: peripheral blood. The receptors come from a man aged 30-40 years with COVID-19, enrolled during active disease.

V usage is TRBV7-2 and J usage is TRBJ1-1, with D perhaps matching TRBD1 (6 bases). The CDR3 loop spans 16 amino acids. CDR1 is SGHTA, CDR2 FQGNSA, per germline. The V and J ends lost 3 bases and 0 bases respectively, with 14 bases between them. Here the CDR3 DNA reads TGTGCCAGCAGCTTTCGTCGACAGGCCCTGAACACTGAAGCTTTCTTT. Protein sequence: CASSFRRQALNTEAFF.

The count of this clone is one. The J gene is TRBJ2-1, the V gene TRBV27; 8 bases agree with TRBD1. The junction had 4 bases not matched to a gene; V was cut back by 8 bases and J by 1 base. Germline V CDR1 and CDR2: MNHEY, SMNVEV (reference sequence). This CDR3 has 14 residues. The CDR3 region has the DNA TGTGCCAGCGGATACAGGGGGTCCTACAATGAGCAGTTCTTC. It is translated as CASGYRGSYNEQFF.

The rearrangement uses TRBV27 and TRBJ2-1; 8 positions match TRBD1. Per germline, CDR1 MNHEY and CDR2 SMNVEV (reference sequence). Unmatched junction bases numbered 4, after V lost 5 bases and J lost 7 bases. The CDR3 runs 13 residues. The CDR3 sequence: CASSRDRRNEQFF. The DNA of the CDR3 is TGTGCCAGCAGTAGGGACAGGAGAAATGAGCAGTTCTTC.

This chain connects TRBV2 to TRBJ1-2; the match to TRBD1 covers 8 bases. Losses at the gene ends were 4 bases for V and 0 bases for J; bases not matched to a gene: 4. The CDR3 contains 15 residues. Germline V gene data show CDR1 as SNHLY and CDR2 as FYNNEI. In nucleotides, the CDR3 is TGTGCCAGCAGTGGAGACAGGGGATCTAACTATGGCTACACCTTC. Its translation: CASSGDRGSNYGYTF. Filled out from reference TRBV2 and TRBJ1-2, the complete variable domain reads EPEVTQTPSHQVTQMGQEVILRCVPISNHLYFYWYRQILGQKVEFLVSFYNNEISEKSEIFDDQFSVERPDGSNFTLKIRSTKLEDSAMYFCASSGDRGSNYGYTFGSGTRLTVV.

The chain employs TRBV5-4 and TRBJ2-3, with a possible D match to TRBD2 (6 bases). V was cut by 3 bases and J by 2 bases, with 10 bases left in between. Germline V lookup: CDR1 SGHNT, CDR2 YYREEE (reference sequence). The CDR3 is made up of 14 amino acids. The DNA of the CDR3 is TGTGCCAGCAGCTCAGGGACTTTCACAGATACGCAGTATTTT. This sequence encodes CASSSGTFTDTQYF.

This clone was counted a few times. This chain connects TRBV18 to TRBJ1-2, with TRBD1 matching over 10 bases. Losses at the gene ends were 3 bases for V and 3 bases for J; bases not matched to a gene: 1. Germline V lookup: CDR1 KGHSH, CDR2 LQKENI. The CDR3 is 14 amino acids. The CDR3 bases are TGTGCCAGCTCACCCGGGACAGGGGACTATGGCTACACCTTC. As protein: CASSPGTGDYGYTF.

V is TRBV21-1 and J is TRBJ2-1; the table's D call, TRBD1, has no DNA check behind it. TRBV21-1 is a pseudogene segment. CDR3 size: 18 residues. The CDR3 bases are TGTGCCAGCAGCAAAAGGGGATGGACAGGGGGAATTTACAATGAGCAGTTCTTC. Amino acid sequence: CASSKRGWTGGIYNEQFF.

A single count supports this clone. The chain joins TRBV5-1 to TRBJ2-3, with 14 bases identical to TRBD2. CDR3 length equals 20 residues. V lost 4 bases and J lost 1; bases outside the gene matches: 14. The germline gives CDR1 SGHRS, CDR2 YFSETQ. CDR3 amino acids: CASSRGRGTSGGGGTDTQYF. DNA for the CDR3: TGCGCCAGCAGCCGAGGGAGAGGGACTAGCGGGGGAGGCGGCACAGATACGCAGTATTTT.

The genes are TRBV2 and TRBJ2-5; no reliable D call. V shed 4 bases and J shed 4 bases, with 7 bases lying between them. Germline CDR1 SNHLY, CDR2 FYNNEI. The CDR3 runs to 12 residues. The CDR3 loop reads CASSVWRETQYF. The CDR3 nucleotides are TGTGCCAGCAGTGTTTGGAGAGAGACCCAGTACTTC. Looking up the rest from reference TRBV2 and TRBJ2-5 gives the full variable domain: EPEVTQTPSHQVTQMGQEVILRCVPISNHLYFYWYRQILGQKVEFLVSFYNNEISEKSEIFDDQFSVERPDGSNFTLKIRSTKLEDSAMYFCASSVWRETQYFGPGTRLLVL.

This rearrangement joins TRBV7-6 to TRBJ2-5; the D gene is possibly TRBD2 (7 bases). The CDR3 runs 16 residues. Trimming stripped 5 bases from V and 5 bases from J, with 21 bases between. Germline CDR1 and CDR2: SGHVS and FNYEAQ. Here the CDR3 DNA reads TGTGCCAGCAGCCTATCCTTCGGGGGGCTGATGGAGACCCAGTACTTC. Residues: CASSLSFGGLMETQYF.

The J gene is TRBJ1-2, the V gene TRBV18, with 10 bases aligning to TRBD1. CDR1 is KGHSH and CDR2 is LQKENI in the germline V gene. Unmatched junction bases numbered 9, after V lost 6 bases and J lost 8 bases. The CDR3 is 14 amino acids. The CDR3 reads CASSLPGQGNGYTF. CDR3 in DNA: TGTGCCAGCTCCCTTCCGGGACAGGGGAACGGCTACACCTTC.

The V call is TRBV6-5, the J call TRBJ1-1; tentative D call: TRBD1 (6 bases). The CDR3 runs 16 residues. The V end was cut by 2 bases, the J end by 1 base, with 14 bases between. In germline, CDR1 is MNHEY, CDR2 SVGAGI. In DNA form, the CDR3 reads TGTGCCAGCAGTTACAGTTCCGGACAGTCGAACACTGAAGCTTTCTTT. Its protein product is CASSYSSGQSNTEAFF.

The chain joins TRBV28 to TRBJ1-5; no reliable D call. Germline V gene data show CDR1 as MDHEN and CDR2 as SYDVKM. The CDR3 has 16 residues. Trimming cost V 6 bases and J 1 base, with 16 bases left between them. CDR3 sequence: CASRYEARASNQPQHF. The CDR3 bases are TGTGCCAGCAGGTATGAGGCTCGAGCGAGCAATCAGCCCCAGCATTTT. Looking up the rest from reference TRBV28 and TRBJ1-5 gives the full variable domain: DVKVTQSSRYLVKRTGEKVFLECVQDMDHENMFWYRQDPGLGLRLIYFSYDVKMKEKGDIPEGYSVSREKKERFSLILESASTNQTSMYLCASRYEARASNQPQHFGDGTRLSIL.

The rearrangement joins TRBV29-1 to TRBJ2-3, with D possibly TRBD2 on 6 matching bases. This CDR3 is built from 14 residues. The V end lost 1 base, the J end lost 0 bases, and 8 bases lay between the germline ends. Germline loops: CDR1 SQVTM, CDR2 ANQGSEA. CDR3 nucleotide sequence: TGCAGCGTTGAAGGGAGGGTTAGCACAGATACGCAGTATTTT. This sequence encodes CSVEGRVSTDTQYF.

The V call is TRBV7-2, the J call TRBJ2-7; D not resolved. Germline V gene sequence: CDR1 SGHTA, CDR2 FQGNSA. V lost 1 base, J lost 3 bases, and 13 bases lay in between. This CDR3 is 15 amino acids long. CDR3 sequence (DNA): TGTGCCAGCAGCTTAGAGTTATTGGCCGTCTACGAGCAGTACTTC. Its protein product is CASSLELLAVYEQYF.

The chain uses TRBV19 and TRBJ1-4, with 8 bases identical to TRBD1. CDR1 is LNHDA and CDR2 is SQIVND in the germline V gene (reference sequence). V dropped 7 bases and J dropped 6; count of bases not matched to a gene: 10. The CDR3 runs to 15 residues. CDR3 sequence: CASTGRTGRYEKLFF. As DNA, the CDR3 is TGTGCCAGTACGGGGAGGACAGGGAGATATGAAAAACTGTTTTTT.

The CDR3 protein is CASSYSAAQVRAFF. CDR3 DNA: TGTGCCAGCAGTTACTCCGCGGCACAGGTTCGAGCTTTCTTT. The chain links TRBV6-5 to TRBJ1-1, with TRBD1 as a possible D gene (5 bases). Per the germline V gene, CDR1 is MNHEY and CDR2 is SVGAGI. CDR3 length: 14 amino acids. Trimming took 0 bases from V and 10 from J, leaving 15 bases between them.

There are a few counts of this clone. V usage is TRBV7-3 and J usage is TRBJ2-1; TRBD2 agrees at 7 bases. CDR1 is SGHTA and CDR2 is FQGTGA in the germline V gene. This CDR3 region has 12 residues. V lost 8 bases, J lost 8 bases, and 6 bases stayed unmatched. This chain's CDR3 is CASGRGRDEQFF. The CDR3 DNA reads TGTGCCAGCGGGAGGGGTCGCGATGAGCAGTTCTTC.

The V call is TRBV5-4, the J call TRBJ2-3, with 9 bases fitting TRBD1. The CDR3 is made up of 16 amino acids. J lost 3 bases, V lost 4 bases, and 9 bases had no gene match. In germline, CDR1 is SGHNT, CDR2 YYREEE (reference sequence). CDR3 in DNA: TGTGCCAGCAGCCTAGAGACAGGGGGAGGGACAGATACGCAGTATTTT. It translates to CASSLETGGGTDTQYF.

The V and J genes are TRBV5-5 and TRBJ1-1; no clear D. The V gene lost 1 base and the J gene lost 5 bases, with 12 bases spanning the gap. The CDR3 loop spans 14 amino acids. Germline V gene data show CDR1 as SGHKS and CDR2 as YYEKEE (reference sequence). Written as DNA, the CDR3 is TGTGCCAGCAGCTTGTTAGGGAGTGGGACTGAAGCTTTCTTT. This sequence encodes CASSLLGSGTEAFF. Together with reference TRBV5-5 and TRBJ1-1, the CDR3 gives the full variable domain: DAGVTQSPTHLIKTRGQQVTLRCSPISGHKSVSWYQQVLGQGPQFIFQYYEKEERGRGNFPDRFSARQFPNYSSELNVNALLLGDSALYLCASSLLGSGTEAFFGQGTRLTVV.

V is TRBV7-2 and J is TRBJ2-3, with 8 bases lining up with TRBD2. Germline CDR1 SGHTA, CDR2 FQGNSA. Germline trimming cut 1 base from V and 0 bases from J; bases unmatched to any gene: 3. The CDR3 sequence is 16 residues long. The CDR3 DNA follows: TGTGCCAGCAGCTTAGTCGGGGGGGGCAGCACAGATACGCAGTATTTT. Translation: CASSLVGGGSTDTQYF. The full variable domain, rest sourced from reference TRBV7-2 and TRBJ2-3, is GAGVSQSPSNKVTEKGKDVELRCDPISGHTALYWYRQSLGQGLEFLIYFQGNSAPDKSGLPSDRFSAERTGGSVSTLTIQRTQQEDSAVYLCASSLVGGGSTDTQYFGPGTRLTVL.

V usage is TRBV9 and J usage is TRBJ2-7, with TRBD2 matching 9 bases. J gave up 6 bases and V 1 base, and 8 bases lay outside the gene matches. This CDR3 has 15 residues. Germline V gene sequence: CDR1 SGDLS, CDR2 YYNGEE. CDR3 residues: CASSVLAGDSSEQYF. The CDR3, as DNA: TGTGCCAGCAGCGTATTAGCGGGAGACAGTAGCGAGCAGTACTTC.

The chain carries TRBV18 and TRBJ2-7; maybe TRBD1 (6 bases). The germline CDR1 and CDR2 sequences are KGHSH and LQKENI. V lost 3 bases and J lost 4, with 10 bases in between. This CDR3 spans 13 amino acids. Here the CDR3 reads CASSPGQRYEQYF. CDR3 sequence (DNA): TGTGCCAGCTCACCGGGACAACGTTACGAGCAGTACTTC.

The chain has TRBV27 and TRBJ1-1; unclear D gene. Germline CDR1 MNHEY, CDR2 SMNVEV (reference sequence). V gave up 0 bases and J gave up 0 bases, with 2 bases separating them. This CDR3 is built from 13 residues. The DNA of the CDR3 is TGTGCCAGCAGTTTATCCTTGAACACTGAAGCTTTCTTT. As protein: CASSLSLNTEAFF.

V and J are TRBV28 and TRBJ1-5, with a weak D call TRBD1 (6 bases). Germline assignment: CDR1 MDHEN and CDR2 SYDVKM. This CDR3 is built from 16 residues. The V and J ends lost 3 bases and 1 base respectively, with 13 bases between them. CDR3 loop: CASSFARDMSNQPQHF. DNA of the CDR3: TGTGCCAGCAGTTTCGCCCGGGACATGAGCAATCAGCCCCAGCATTTT.

The chain joins TRBV18 to TRBJ1-5, with D uncertain. V gave up 3 bases and J gave up 1 base, with 7 bases separating them. The germline gives CDR1 KGHSH, CDR2 LQKENI. The CDR3 loop spans 14 amino acids. The CDR3, as DNA: TGTGCCAGCTCACCGAGTTTAAGCAATCAGCCCCAGCATTTT. Protein product: CASSPSLSNQPQHF. Looking up the rest from reference TRBV18 and TRBJ1-5 gives the full variable domain: NAGVMQNPRHLVRRRGQEARLRCSPMKGHSHVYWYRQLPEEGLKFMVYLQKENIIDESGMPKERFSAEFPKEGPSILRIQQVVRGDSAAYFCASSPSLSNQPQHFGDGTRLSIL.

The chain combines TRBV3-1 (or the pseudogene TRBV3-2) with TRBJ2-7, with TRBD2 as a possible D gene (6 bases). Deletions cut 3 bases from V and 0 bases from J, with 12 bases between. This CDR3 comprises 15 residues. The germline CDR1 and CDR2 sequences are LGHDT and YNNKEL (reference sequence). The CDR3: CASSHWRTISYEQYF. CDR3 in DNA: TGTGCCAGCAGCCATTGGCGGACTATCTCCTACGAGCAGTACTTC.

J is TRBJ2-7 and V is TRBV7-2; 9 bases match TRBD1. The germline V gene encodes CDR1 SGHTA and CDR2 FQGNSA. J gave up 2 bases and V 1 base, and 3 bases lay outside the gene matches. The CDR3 runs to 15 residues. This CDR3 is CASSLVRQGAYEQYF. The CDR3 DNA is TGTGCCAGCAGCTTAGTCCGACAGGGGGCCTACGAGCAGTACTTC.

Comments on this clone: This sample includes further DNA sequences coding for the same CDR3. The chain links TRBV13 to TRBJ1-1; D call uncertain. CDR1 and CDR2 from the germline V gene are PRHDT and FYEKMQ (reference sequence). Trimming shortened V by 6 bases and J by 6 bases, and 8 bases separated the two germline ends. The CDR3 runs to 11 residues. CDR3 sequence reads: CASSREAEAFF. The CDR3 nucleotides are TGTGCCAGCAGTCGGGAGGCTGAAGCTTTCTTT.

Only a few counts were recorded for this clone. The chain combines TRBV11-2 with TRBJ2-1, with 7 bases matching TRBD2. This CDR3 has 15 amino acids. Germline values: CDR1 SGHAT, CDR2 FQNNGV. Trimming removed 4 bases from V and 0 bases from J; junction bases left unmatched: 3. The CDR3 DNA follows: TGTGCCAGCAGCTCCCAGCGGGGCTCCTACAATGAGCAGTTCTTC. Translated, it gives CASSSQRGSYNEQFF.

About this clone: The same CDR3 is also encoded by other DNA sequences in this sample. J is TRBJ1-1 and V is TRBV18; D gene ambiguous. CDR3 length equals 14 residues. Germline V gives CDR1 KGHSH, CDR2 LQKENI. Trimming took off 2 bases at V and 0 bases at J, with 7 bases between the two ends. CDR3 residues: CASSPSGMNTEAFF. CDR3 DNA sequence: TGTGCCAGCTCACCATCCGGGATGAACACTGAAGCTTTCTTT.